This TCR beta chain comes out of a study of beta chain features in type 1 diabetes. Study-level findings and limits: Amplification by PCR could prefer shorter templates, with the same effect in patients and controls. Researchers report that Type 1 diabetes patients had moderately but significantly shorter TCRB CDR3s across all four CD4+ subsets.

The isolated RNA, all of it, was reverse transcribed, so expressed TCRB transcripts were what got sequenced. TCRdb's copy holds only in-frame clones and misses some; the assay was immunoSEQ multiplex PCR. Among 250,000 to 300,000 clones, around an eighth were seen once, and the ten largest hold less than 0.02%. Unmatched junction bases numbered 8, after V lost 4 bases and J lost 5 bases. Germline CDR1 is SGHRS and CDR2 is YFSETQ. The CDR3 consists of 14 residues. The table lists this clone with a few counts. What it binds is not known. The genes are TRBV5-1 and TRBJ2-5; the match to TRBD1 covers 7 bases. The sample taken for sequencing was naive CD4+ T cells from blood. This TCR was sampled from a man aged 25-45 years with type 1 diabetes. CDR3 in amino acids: CASSSAGQVETQYF. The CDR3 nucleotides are TGCGCCAGCAGCAGCGCCGGACAGGTGGAGACCCAGTACTTC.